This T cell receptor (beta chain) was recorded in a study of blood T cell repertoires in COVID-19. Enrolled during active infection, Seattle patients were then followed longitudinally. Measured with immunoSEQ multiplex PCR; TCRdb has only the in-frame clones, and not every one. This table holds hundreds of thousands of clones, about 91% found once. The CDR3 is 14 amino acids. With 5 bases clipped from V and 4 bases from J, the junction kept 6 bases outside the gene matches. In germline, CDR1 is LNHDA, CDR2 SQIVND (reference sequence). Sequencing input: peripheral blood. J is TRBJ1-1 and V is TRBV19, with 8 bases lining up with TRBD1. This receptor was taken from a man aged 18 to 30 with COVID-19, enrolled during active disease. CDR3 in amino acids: CASSARTGLTEAFF. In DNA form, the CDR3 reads TGTGCCAGTAGTGCGCGGACAGGGCTCACTGAAGCTTTCTTT. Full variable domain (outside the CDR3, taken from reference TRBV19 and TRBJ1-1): DGGITQSPKYLFRKEGQNVTLSCEQNLNHDAMYWYRQDPGQGLRLIYYSQIVNDFQKGDIAEGYSVSREKKESFPLTVTSAQKNPTAFYLCASSARTGLTEAFFGQGTRLTVV.